These 31 T cell receptor beta chains share one sample of origin, sequenced in a study of early T cells in non-severe SARS-CoV-2 infection. MiXCR, applied by TCRdb to the 5' RACE reads, yields one record per CDR3 protein. The profile shows tens of thousands of distinct CDR3 sequences, about 15% of them singletons. The sample here was whole blood, taken at baseline. The receptors originated from an adult who was a healthcare worker with PCR-confirmed SARS-CoV-2 infection or an uninfected control (not recorded which).

This clonotype came up a few times. The chain's CDR3 is CASSFLGQIGTYEQYF. CDR3 bases: TGTGCCAGCAGCTTCTTGGGTCAGATCGGGACCTACGAGCAGTACTTC. The rearrangement joins TRBV11-2 to TRBJ2-7; a possible D gene is TRBD2 (5 bases). Germline V lookup: CDR1 SGHAT, CDR2 FQNNGV. The CDR3 consists of 16 residues. Trimming took off 3 bases at V and 2 bases at J, with 17 bases between the two ends.

The gene calls are TRBV7-2 and TRBJ2-4, with D possibly TRBD2 on 7 matching bases. V gave up 5 bases and J gave up 7 bases, with 24 bases separating them. This CDR3 is 17 amino acids long. Germline CDR1 reads SGHTA; CDR2 reads FQGNSA. The DNA of the CDR3 is TGTGCCAGCAGCCTTCGCCGCGACGGGGGGCCTGTTAACATTCAGTACTTC. This encodes CASSLRRDGGPVNIQYF.

The chain recombines TRBV29-1 with TRBJ2-7; D gene ambiguous. V lost 7 bases to trimming and J lost 2 bases, with 15 bases between them. Germline CDR1 and CDR2: SQVTM and ANQGSEA. This CDR3 comprises 13 residues. The CDR3 loop reads CSGRSHETYEQYF. The CDR3 DNA is TGCAGCGGCCGGTCACACGAGACCTACGAGCAGTACTTC.

This chain joins TRBV30 and TRBJ1-1; 7 bases align to TRBD1. CDR1 is GTSNPN, CDR2 SVGIG, per germline (reference sequence). J was trimmed by 3 bases and V by 2 bases; bases with no gene match: 12. This CDR3 contains 16 residues. DNA of the CDR3: TGTGCCTGGAGTACACAGACAGGGAACTTCTACACTGAAGCTTTCTTT. It translates to CAWSTQTGNFYTEAFF.

This clonotype was counted a few times. This chain links TRBV4-2 with TRBJ2-3; maybe TRBD1 (6 bases). CDR1 LGHNA and CDR2 YNFKEQ come from the germline V gene. The CDR3 is made up of 16 amino acids. V lost 1 base, J lost 2 bases, and 13 bases lay in between. CDR3 nucleotides: TGTGCCAGCAGCCAAGCTGCAGGGGCCTTCACAGATACGCAGTATTTT. Translating gives CASSQAAGAFTDTQYF.

This clonotype was recorded many times. The CDR3, as DNA: TGCAGTGTGACGTCTGGCCATGAGCAGTTCTTC. It encodes CSVTSGHEQFF. This chain joins TRBV20-1 and TRBJ2-1; no clear D gene. Germline V gene sequence: CDR1 DFQATT, CDR2 SNEGSKA (reference sequence). The CDR3 extends over 11 amino acids. The ends were cut back, 7 bases at V and 8 bases at J, with 12 bases in the middle.

The chain couples TRBV20-1 to TRBJ2-1; 11 bases align to TRBD2. The CDR3 length is 14 residues. Germline V gives CDR1 DFQATT, CDR2 SNEGSKA (reference sequence). After removal of 5 bases from V and 6 bases from J, the junction contained 6 bases not matched to a gene. The CDR3 nucleotides read TGCAGTGCTGAAACTAGCGGGAGCATCAATGAGCAGTTCTTC. Encoded protein: CSAETSGSINEQFF.

Only a few counts were recorded for this clonotype. Its ends do not fully match the called genes, so a read error is possible. This chain joins TRBV5-5 and TRBJ1-1, with D possibly being TRBD1 (6 bases). CDR1 SGHKS and CDR2 YYEKEE come from the germline V gene (reference sequence). This CDR3 is built from 14 residues. Written as DNA, the CDR3 is TGTGCCAGCAGCTTGCGAGGACAGAACACCGAAGCTTTCTTT. Its translation is CASSLRGQNTEAFF.

At least ten counts were recorded for this clonotype. V gene TRBV3-1 combines with J gene TRBJ1-1; the match to TRBD1 covers 8 bases. The J segment lost 4 bases and the V segment lost 4 bases, leaving 5 bases of the junction unmatched. CDR3 length: 14 amino acids. The germline V gene has CDR1 LGHDT and CDR2 YNNKEL (reference sequence). CDR3: CASSPGQGSTEAFF. In DNA form, the CDR3 reads TGTGCCAGCAGCCCCGGACAGGGAAGCACTGAAGCTTTCTTT.

In this sample, this clonotype turned up a few times. The chain is built from TRBV5-1 and TRBJ2-7; no definite D call. This CDR3 is 13 amino acids long. V was clipped by 1 base and J by 2 bases, with 7 bases between them. CDR1 and CDR2 (germline): SGHRS, YFSETQ. The CDR3 loop is CASSLRTTYEQYF. CDR3 DNA sequence: TGCGCCAGCAGCTTGCGTACGACCTACGAGCAGTACTTC.

Many counts were recorded for this clonotype. The chain employs TRBV4-1 and TRBJ2-5; D is unclear. The CDR3 sequence is 14 residues long. Per the germline V gene, CDR1 is MGHRA and CDR2 is YSYEKL. V lost 1 base and J 4 bases, leaving 10 bases between the germline ends. This CDR3 reads CASSQVDTRETQYF. The CDR3 DNA reads as TGCGCCAGCAGCCAAGTTGACACACGAGAGACCCAGTACTTC.

Many counts were recorded for this clonotype. V is TRBV4-1 and J is TRBJ2-7; 10 bases agree with TRBD1. Losses at the gene ends were 7 bases for V and 4 bases for J; bases not matched to a gene: 7. The germline V gene has CDR1 MGHRA and CDR2 YSYEKL. The CDR3 is made up of 14 amino acids. Here the CDR3 DNA reads TGCGCCAGCAAACCGGGACAGGGGTCTTACGAGCAGTACTTC. Its protein product is CASKPGQGSYEQYF.

This clonotype was detected a few times. The rearrangement uses TRBV7-8 and TRBJ2-1, with D unclear. From germline, CDR1 is SGHVS and CDR2 FQNEAQ. The CDR3 is made up of 15 amino acids. V lost 0 bases and J lost 6, with 12 bases in between. CDR3 residues: CASSLARSRFNEQFF. DNA of the CDR3: TGTGCCAGCAGCTTAGCGCGTTCTCGTTTCAATGAGCAGTTCTTC.

The CDR3 DNA sequence: TGCGCCAGCAGCCAAGATAACCGGGACTTCTACAATGAGCAGTTCTTC. Translation gives CASSQDNRDFYNEQFF. This chain links TRBV4-1 with TRBJ2-1, with D maybe TRBD2 (6 bases). Trimming shortened V by 0 bases and J by 3 bases, and 12 bases separated the two germline ends. Germline CDR1 MGHRA, CDR2 YSYEKL. The CDR3 loop spans 16 amino acids.

The chain couples TRBV20-1 to TRBJ1-2; D gene uncertain. This CDR3 comprises 12 residues. Trimming cost V 3 bases and J 1 base, with 6 bases left between them. Germline lookup yields CDR1 DFQATT and CDR2 SNEGSKA (reference sequence). CDR3 sequence: CSARFSNYGYTF. In nucleotides, the CDR3 is TGCAGTGCTAGGTTCAGTAACTATGGCTACACCTTC.

In this sample, this clonotype turned up many times. J is TRBJ2-2 and V is TRBV10-3; 7 positions agree with TRBD1. V was clipped by 3 bases and J by 6 bases; unmatched bases: 7. Germline V lookup: CDR1 ENHRY, CDR2 SYGVKD. This CDR3 region has 15 residues. Written as DNA, the CDR3 is TGTGCCATCAGTGAACGGCAGGGGGTCGCCGGGGAGCTGTTTTTT. It encodes CAISERQGVAGELFF.

In its sample, this clonotype was seen a few times. The genes are TRBV7-3 and TRBJ1-1; D is perhaps TRBD1 (5 bases). The CDR3 sequence is 13 residues long. Germline V CDR1 and CDR2: SGHTA, FQGTGA. Between the trimmed V and J ends, which lost 4 bases and 4 bases, there was a span of 10 bases. The CDR3 nucleotides read TGTGCCAGCAGCTCGGGGGTTGGCACTGAAGCTTTCTTT. Translation: CASSSGVGTEAFF. The full variable domain, in which reference TRBV7-3 and TRBJ1-1 provide the parts outside the CDR3, is GAGVSQTPSNKVTEKGKYVELRCDPISGHTALYWYRQSLGQGPEFLIYFQGTGAADDSGLPNDRFFAVRPEGSVSTLKIQRTERGDSAVYLCASSSGVGTEAFFGQGTRLTVV.

In this sample, this clonotype turned up a few times. The rearrangement joins TRBV9 to TRBJ1-1; D not certain. Deletions cut 0 bases from V and 4 bases from J, with 13 bases between. Germline-derived CDR1 and CDR2 are SGDLS and YYNGEE. This CDR3 has 15 amino acids. The CDR3 region is CASSVAGGAGTEAFF. DNA of the CDR3: TGTGCCAGCAGCGTAGCAGGAGGAGCGGGCACTGAAGCTTTCTTT.

This clonotype was counted between two and nine times. This rearrangement joins TRBV9 to TRBJ2-2; D uncertain. The length of the CDR3 is 15 residues. Germline V gene lookup returns CDR1 SGDLS and CDR2 YYNGEE. The germline V and J ends were trimmed by 0 bases and 4 bases, with 10 bases remaining between them. The CDR3 bases are TGTGCCAGCAGCGTAGGGAGATTCACCACCGGGGAGCTGTTTTTT. It is translated as CASSVGRFTTGELFF.

This clonotype has just a few counts. The V and J genes are TRBV28 and TRBJ1-3; D is uncertain. Germline lookup yields CDR1 MDHEN and CDR2 SYDVKM. The V end lost 3 bases, the J end lost 5 bases, and 5 bases lay between the germline ends. The CDR3 is 12 residues long. CDR3 coding DNA: TGTGCCAGCAGTTTGACGAGAAACACCATATATTTT. This codes for CASSLTRNTIYF.

The sample holds many counts of this clonotype. The chain joins TRBV20-1 to TRBJ2-1; D unclear. V gave up 3 bases and J gave up 0 bases, with 6 bases separating them. Germline CDR1 DFQATT, CDR2 SNEGSKA (reference sequence). The CDR3 runs 13 residues. CDR3 region: CSASTTSYNEQFF. CDR3 DNA sequence: TGCAGTGCTAGTACAACCTCCTACAATGAGCAGTTCTTC.

This clonotype has a handful of counts. The genes are TRBV7-2 and TRBJ1-6, with TRBD1 identical over 8 bases. V lost 5 bases to trimming and J lost 6 bases; unmatched junction nucleotides: 3. Germline loops: CDR1 SGHTA, CDR2 FQGNSA. This CDR3 is 14 amino acids long. CDR3 nucleotide sequence: TGTGCCAGCAGCCCCGACAGGGGTAATTCACCCCTCCACTTT. Translation: CASSPDRGNSPLHF.

There are many counts of this clonotype. CDR3 region: CASSGGSLDTQYF. CDR3 DNA: TGTGCCAGCAGCGGGGGGAGTTTAGATACGCAGTATTTT. The chain employs TRBV7-9 and TRBJ2-3; a weak D match, TRBD2 (6 bases). Germline CDR1 and CDR2: SEHNR and FQNEAQ (reference sequence). The CDR3 sequence is 13 residues long. Deletions cut 5 bases from V and 5 bases from J, with 11 bases between.

There are many counts of this clonotype. The V gene is TRBV11-2, the J gene TRBJ2-3; TRBD2 agrees at 10 bases. The CDR3 is 14 residues long. The V segment lost 5 bases and the J segment 4 bases; nucleotides outside the gene matches: 3. CDR1 and CDR2 from the germline V gene are SGHAT and FQNNGV. The CDR3 loop is CASSLAGVADTQYF. CDR3 nucleotides: TGTGCCAGCAGCCTAGCGGGAGTCGCAGATACGCAGTATTTT.

This clonotype was observed a few times. The chain has TRBV1 and TRBJ2-7; the table's TRBD1 call for D was not verified on the DNA. TRBV1 is an annotated pseudogene. The CDR3 is made up of 16 amino acids. The DNA of the CDR3 is TGCACCAGCAGCCAAGAGAACCGGGAGCCCTCCTACGAGCAGTACTTC. This gives the protein CTSSQENREPSYEQYF.

The chain joins TRBV20-1 to TRBJ2-4; no clear D. The germline V and J ends were trimmed by 6 bases and 4 bases, with 13 bases remaining between them. CDR3 length: 13 amino acids. The germline V gene has CDR1 DFQATT and CDR2 SNEGSKA (reference sequence). The CDR3 sequence: CSAASLAKNIQYF. In nucleotides, the CDR3 is TGCAGTGCCGCCAGTTTAGCTAAAAACATTCAGTACTTC.

This chain uses TRBV27 with TRBJ1-5; no reliable D call. V lost 4 bases and J lost 0, with 7 bases in between. Germline lookup yields CDR1 MNHEY and CDR2 SMNVEV (reference sequence). The CDR3 is 14 residues long. CDR3 in amino acids: CASSSRDSNQPQHF. CDR3 nucleotides: TGTGCCAGCAGTTCCAGAGATAGCAATCAGCCCCAGCATTTT.

The chain has TRBV20-1 and TRBJ2-1; 13 bases map to TRBD2. V dropped 5 bases and J dropped 0; count of bases not matched to a gene: 10. The CDR3 has 18 residues. Germline V gene lookup returns CDR1 DFQATT and CDR2 SNEGSKA (reference sequence). DNA for the CDR3: TGCAGTGCTCCCGGGACTAGCGGGATGCCCTCCTCCTACAATGAGCAGTTCTTC. The encoded protein is CSAPGTSGMPSSYNEQFF.

The V call is TRBV3-1, the J call TRBJ1-3; D gene uncertain. This CDR3 spans 16 amino acids. Germline V CDR1 and CDR2: LGHDT, YNNKEL (reference sequence). V lost 1 base, J lost 2 bases, and 12 bases lay in between. The CDR3 loop is CASSQGSPGTGNTIYF. CDR3 in DNA: TGTGCCAGCAGCCAAGGGAGCCCGGGAACTGGAAACACCATATATTTT.

This clonotype was observed a few times. J is TRBJ2-2 and V is TRBV9; D is uncertain. This CDR3 comprises 14 residues. Germline-derived CDR1 and CDR2 are SGDLS and YYNGEE. Trimming left V 0 bases short and J 9 bases short, with 12 bases between. The CDR3 DNA reads as TGTGCCAGCAGCGTAGAGGCGGTACCCCGGGAGCTGTTTTTT. Translated: CASSVEAVPRELFF.

This clonotype was detected a few times. V usage is TRBV13 and J usage is TRBJ2-7, with TRBD1 matching 7 bases. CDR1 is PRHDT and CDR2 is FYEKMQ in the germline V gene (reference sequence). Trimming removed 5 bases from V and 0 bases from J; junction bases left unmatched: 7. The CDR3 sequence is 15 residues long. This chain's CDR3 is CASSLTGTASYEQYF. As DNA, the CDR3 is TGTGCCAGCAGCCTCACCGGGACAGCCTCCTACGAGCAGTACTTC.